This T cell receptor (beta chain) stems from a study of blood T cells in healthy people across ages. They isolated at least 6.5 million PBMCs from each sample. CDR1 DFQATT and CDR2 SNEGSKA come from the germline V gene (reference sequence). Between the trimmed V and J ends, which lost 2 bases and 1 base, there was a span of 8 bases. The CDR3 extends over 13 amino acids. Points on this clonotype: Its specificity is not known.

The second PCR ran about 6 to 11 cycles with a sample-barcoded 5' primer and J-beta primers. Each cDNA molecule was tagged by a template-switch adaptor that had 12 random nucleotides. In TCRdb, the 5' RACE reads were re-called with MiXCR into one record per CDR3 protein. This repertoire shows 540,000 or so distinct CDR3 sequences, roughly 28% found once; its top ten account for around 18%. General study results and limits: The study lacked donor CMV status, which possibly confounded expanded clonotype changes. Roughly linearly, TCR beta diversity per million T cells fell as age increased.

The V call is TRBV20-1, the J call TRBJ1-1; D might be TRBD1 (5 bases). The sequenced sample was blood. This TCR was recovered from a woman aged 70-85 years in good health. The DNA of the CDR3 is TGCAGTGCTAGAAGACAGCCGAACACTGAAGCTTTCTTT. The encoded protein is CSARRQPNTEAFF.